This TCR beta chain was sequenced for a study of CD8 T cells in Susac syndrome. Per germline, CDR1 PRHDT and CDR2 FYEKMQ (reference sequence). This CDR3 region has 14 residues. With 2 bases clipped from V and 7 bases from J, the junction kept 5 bases outside the gene matches. Through negative isolation, CD4+ and CD8+ T cells were obtained, while TEMRA cells were enriched using FACS. Reverse transcription of roughly 0.45 to 1 ug RNA used random hexamers. An immunoSEQ multiplex PCR generated amplified TCR beta CDR3 products spanning 54 Vbeta and 13 Jbeta. TCRdb used MiXCR to reprocess the immunoSEQ multiplex PCR reads, holding one entry per CDR3 protein. The data hold some 260,000 distinct CDR3 sequences, with 90% to 95% observed a single time.

This TCR was sampled from a human donor with multiple sclerosis. The rearrangement uses TRBV13 and TRBJ2-7; TRBD1 aligns across 10 bases. The sequenced material came from CD4+ T cells from PBMCs. The CDR3 DNA sequence: TGTGCCAGCAGCTTAAGGGACAGGGGATGGGAGCAGTACTTC. Translation: CASSLRDRGWEQYF.